This TCR beta chain was identified in a study of T cell changes during pregnancy in multiple sclerosis. CDR3 length: 11 amino acids. Losses at the gene ends were 6 bases for V and 5 bases for J; bases not matched to a gene: 3. Germline-derived CDR1 and CDR2 are SQVTM and ANQGSEA. Generated by immunoSEQ multiplex PCR, the TCRdb table keeps only in-frame clones and is missing some. The repertoire holds some 87,000 clones, with nearly 95% as singletons. J is TRBJ1-1 and V is TRBV29-1, with 7 bases lining up with TRBD1. Sequenced material: peripheral blood, taken in the second trimester of pregnancy. The source is a female donor with multiple sclerosis, enrolled in a pregnancy study. The CDR3 reads CSVDRVTEAFF. CDR3 DNA sequence: TGCAGCGTAGACAGGGTTACTGAAGCTTTCTTT.